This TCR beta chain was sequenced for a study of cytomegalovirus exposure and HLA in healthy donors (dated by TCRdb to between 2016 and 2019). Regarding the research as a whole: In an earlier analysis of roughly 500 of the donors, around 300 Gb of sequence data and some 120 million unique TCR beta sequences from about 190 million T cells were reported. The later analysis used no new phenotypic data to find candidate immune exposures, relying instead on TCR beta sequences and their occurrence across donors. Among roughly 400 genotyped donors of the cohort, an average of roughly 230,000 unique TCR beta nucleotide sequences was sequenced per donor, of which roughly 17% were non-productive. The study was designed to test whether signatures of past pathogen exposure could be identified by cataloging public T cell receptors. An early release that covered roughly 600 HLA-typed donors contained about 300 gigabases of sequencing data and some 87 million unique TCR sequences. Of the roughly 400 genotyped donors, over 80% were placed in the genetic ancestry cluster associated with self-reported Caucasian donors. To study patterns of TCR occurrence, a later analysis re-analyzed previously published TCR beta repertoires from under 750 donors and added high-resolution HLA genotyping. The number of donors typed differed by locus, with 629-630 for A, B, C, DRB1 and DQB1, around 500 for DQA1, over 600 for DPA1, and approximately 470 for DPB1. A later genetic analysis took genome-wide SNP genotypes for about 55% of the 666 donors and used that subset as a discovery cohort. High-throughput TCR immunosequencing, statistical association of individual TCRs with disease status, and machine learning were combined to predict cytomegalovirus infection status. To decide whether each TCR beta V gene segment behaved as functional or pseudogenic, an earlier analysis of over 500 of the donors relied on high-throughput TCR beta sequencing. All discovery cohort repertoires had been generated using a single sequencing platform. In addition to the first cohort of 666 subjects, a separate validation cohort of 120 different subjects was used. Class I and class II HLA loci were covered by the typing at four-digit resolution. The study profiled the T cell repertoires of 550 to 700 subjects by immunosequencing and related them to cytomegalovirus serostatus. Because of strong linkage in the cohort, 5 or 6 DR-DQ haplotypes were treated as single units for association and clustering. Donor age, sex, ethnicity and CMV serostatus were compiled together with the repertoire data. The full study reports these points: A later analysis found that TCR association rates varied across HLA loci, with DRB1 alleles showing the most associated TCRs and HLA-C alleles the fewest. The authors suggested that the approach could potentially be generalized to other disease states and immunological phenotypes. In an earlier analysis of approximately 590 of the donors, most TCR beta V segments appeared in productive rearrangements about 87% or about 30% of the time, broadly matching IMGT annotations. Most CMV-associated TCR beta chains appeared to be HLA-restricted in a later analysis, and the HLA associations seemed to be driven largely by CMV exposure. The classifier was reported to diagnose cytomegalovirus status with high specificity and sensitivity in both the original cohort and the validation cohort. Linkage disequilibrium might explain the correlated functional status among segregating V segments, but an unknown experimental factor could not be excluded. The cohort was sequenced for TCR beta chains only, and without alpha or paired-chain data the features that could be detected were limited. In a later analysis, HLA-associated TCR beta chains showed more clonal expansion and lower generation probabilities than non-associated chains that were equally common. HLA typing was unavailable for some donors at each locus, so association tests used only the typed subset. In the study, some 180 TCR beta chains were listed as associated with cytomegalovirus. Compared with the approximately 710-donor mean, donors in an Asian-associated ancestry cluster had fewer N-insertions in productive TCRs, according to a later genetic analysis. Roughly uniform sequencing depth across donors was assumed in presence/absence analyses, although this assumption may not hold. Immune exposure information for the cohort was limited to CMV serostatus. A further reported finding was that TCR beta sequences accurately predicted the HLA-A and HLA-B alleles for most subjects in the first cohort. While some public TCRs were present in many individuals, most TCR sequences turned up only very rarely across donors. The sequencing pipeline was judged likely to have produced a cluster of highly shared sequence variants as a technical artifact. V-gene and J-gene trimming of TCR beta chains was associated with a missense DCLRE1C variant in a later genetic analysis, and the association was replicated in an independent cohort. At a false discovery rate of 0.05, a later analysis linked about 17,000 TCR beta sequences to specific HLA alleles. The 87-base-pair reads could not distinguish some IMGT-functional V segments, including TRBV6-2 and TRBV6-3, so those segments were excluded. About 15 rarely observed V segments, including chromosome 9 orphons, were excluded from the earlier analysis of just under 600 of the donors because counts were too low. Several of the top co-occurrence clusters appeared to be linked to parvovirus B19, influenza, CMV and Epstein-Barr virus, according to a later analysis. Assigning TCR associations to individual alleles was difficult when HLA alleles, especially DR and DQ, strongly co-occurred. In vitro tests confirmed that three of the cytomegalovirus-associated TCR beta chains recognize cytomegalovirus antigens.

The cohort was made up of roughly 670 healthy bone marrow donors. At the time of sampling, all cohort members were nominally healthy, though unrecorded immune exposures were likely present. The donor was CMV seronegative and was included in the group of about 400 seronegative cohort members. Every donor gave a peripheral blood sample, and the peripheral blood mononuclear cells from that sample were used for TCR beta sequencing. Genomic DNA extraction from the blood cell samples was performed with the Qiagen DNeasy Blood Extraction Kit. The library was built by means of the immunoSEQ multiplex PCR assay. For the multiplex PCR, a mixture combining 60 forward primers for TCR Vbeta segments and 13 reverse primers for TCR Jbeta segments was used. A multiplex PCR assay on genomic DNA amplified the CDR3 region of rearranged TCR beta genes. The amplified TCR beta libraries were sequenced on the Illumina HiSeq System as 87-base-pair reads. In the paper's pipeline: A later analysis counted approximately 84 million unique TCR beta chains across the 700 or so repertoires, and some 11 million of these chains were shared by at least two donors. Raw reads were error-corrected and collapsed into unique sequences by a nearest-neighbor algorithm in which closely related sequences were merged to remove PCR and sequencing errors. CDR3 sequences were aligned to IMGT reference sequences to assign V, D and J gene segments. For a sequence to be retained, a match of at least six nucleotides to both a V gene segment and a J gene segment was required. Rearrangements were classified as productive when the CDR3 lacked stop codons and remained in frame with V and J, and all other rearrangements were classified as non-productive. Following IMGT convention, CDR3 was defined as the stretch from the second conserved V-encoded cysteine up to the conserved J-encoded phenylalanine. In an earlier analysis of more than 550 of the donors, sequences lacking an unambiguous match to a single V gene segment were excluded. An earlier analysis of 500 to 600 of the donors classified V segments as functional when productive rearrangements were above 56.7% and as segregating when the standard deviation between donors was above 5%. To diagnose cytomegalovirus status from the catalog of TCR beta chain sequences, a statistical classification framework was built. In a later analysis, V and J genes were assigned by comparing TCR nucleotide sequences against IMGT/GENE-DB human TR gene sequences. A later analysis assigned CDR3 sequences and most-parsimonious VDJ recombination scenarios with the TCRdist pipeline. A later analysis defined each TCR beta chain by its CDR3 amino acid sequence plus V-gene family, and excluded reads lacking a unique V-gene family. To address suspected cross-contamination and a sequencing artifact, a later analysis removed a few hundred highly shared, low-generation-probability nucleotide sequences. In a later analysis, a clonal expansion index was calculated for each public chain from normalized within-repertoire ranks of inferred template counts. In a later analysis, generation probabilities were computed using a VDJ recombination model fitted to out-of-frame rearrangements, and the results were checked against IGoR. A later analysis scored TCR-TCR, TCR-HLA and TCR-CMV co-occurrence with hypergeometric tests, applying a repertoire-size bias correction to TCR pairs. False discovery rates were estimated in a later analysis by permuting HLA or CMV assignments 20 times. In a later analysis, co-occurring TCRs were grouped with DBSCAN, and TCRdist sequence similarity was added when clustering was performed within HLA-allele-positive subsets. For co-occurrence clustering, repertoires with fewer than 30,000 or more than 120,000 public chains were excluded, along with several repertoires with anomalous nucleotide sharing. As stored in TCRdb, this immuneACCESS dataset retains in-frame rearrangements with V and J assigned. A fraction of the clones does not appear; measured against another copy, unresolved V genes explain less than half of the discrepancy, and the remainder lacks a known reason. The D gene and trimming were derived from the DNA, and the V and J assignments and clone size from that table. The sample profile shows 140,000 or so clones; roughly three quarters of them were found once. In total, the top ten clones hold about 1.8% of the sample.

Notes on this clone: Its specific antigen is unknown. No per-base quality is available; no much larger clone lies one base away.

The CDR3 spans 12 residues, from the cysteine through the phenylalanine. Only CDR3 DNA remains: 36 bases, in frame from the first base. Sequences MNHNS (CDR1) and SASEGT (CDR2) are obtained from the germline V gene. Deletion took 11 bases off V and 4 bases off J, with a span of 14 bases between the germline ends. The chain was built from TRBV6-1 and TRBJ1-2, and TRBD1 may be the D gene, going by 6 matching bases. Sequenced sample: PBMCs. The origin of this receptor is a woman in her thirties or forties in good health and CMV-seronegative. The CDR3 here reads CAGGYTSYGYTF. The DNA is TGTGCCGGGGGCTATACCTCCTATGGCTACACCTTC.